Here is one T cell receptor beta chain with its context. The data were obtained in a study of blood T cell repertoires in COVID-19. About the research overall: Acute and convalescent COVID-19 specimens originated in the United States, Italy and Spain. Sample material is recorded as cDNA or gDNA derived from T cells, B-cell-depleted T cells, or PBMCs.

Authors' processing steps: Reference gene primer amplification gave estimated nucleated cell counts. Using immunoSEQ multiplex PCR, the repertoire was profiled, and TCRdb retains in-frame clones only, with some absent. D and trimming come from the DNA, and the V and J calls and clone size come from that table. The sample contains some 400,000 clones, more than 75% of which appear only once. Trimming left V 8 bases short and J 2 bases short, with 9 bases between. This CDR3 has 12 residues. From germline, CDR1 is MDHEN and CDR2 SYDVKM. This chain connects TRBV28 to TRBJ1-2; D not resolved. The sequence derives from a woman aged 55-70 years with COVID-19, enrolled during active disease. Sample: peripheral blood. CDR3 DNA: TGTGCCAGCTTGAGGCGGAACTATGGCTACACCTTC. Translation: CASLRRNYGYTF.